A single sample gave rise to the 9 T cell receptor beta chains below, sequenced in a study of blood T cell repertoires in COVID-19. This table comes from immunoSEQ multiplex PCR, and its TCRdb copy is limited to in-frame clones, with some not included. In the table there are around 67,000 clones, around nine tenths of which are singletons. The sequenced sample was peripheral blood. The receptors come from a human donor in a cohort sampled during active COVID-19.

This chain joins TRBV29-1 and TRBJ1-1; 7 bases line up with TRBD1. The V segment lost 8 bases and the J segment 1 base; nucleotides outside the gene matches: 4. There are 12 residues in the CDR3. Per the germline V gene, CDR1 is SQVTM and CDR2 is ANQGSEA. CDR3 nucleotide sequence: TGCAGCATTCGACAGGGGAACACTGAAGCTTTCTTT. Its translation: CSIRQGNTEAFF.

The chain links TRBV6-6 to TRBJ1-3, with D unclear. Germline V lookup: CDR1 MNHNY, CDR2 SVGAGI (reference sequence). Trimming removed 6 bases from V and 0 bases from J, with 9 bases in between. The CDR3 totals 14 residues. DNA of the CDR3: TGTGCCAGCAGCCCTATTAGCTCTGGAAACACCATATATTTT. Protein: CASSPISSGNTIYF.

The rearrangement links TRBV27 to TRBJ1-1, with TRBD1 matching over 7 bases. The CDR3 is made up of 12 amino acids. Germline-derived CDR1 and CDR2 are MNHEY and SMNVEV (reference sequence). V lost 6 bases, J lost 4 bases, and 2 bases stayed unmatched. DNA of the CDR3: TGTGCCAGCAGGTCAGGGGGCACTGAAGCTTTCTTT. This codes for CASRSGGTEAFF.

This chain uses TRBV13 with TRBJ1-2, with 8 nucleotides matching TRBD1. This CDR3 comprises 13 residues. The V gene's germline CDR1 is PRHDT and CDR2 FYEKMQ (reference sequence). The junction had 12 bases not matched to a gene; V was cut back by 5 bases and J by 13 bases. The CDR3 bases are TGTGCCAGCAGCGCCCAGGCGGGACAGGCTCTCACCTTC. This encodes CASSAQAGQALTF.

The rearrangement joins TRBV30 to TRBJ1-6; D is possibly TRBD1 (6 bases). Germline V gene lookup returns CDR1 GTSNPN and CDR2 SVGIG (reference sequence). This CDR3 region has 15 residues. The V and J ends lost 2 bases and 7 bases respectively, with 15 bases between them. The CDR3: CAWSSGQPLNSPLHF. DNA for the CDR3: TGTGCCTGGAGTTCTGGACAGCCGCTGAATTCACCCCTCCACTTT.

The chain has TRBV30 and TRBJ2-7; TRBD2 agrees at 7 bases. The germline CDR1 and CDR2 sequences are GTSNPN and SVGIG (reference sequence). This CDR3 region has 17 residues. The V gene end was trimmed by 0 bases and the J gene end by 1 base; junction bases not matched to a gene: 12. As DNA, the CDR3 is TGTGCCTGGAGTGTACAGGTCGGAGCGGGGTCTTCCTACGAGCAGTACTTC. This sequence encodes CAWSVQVGAGSSYEQYF.

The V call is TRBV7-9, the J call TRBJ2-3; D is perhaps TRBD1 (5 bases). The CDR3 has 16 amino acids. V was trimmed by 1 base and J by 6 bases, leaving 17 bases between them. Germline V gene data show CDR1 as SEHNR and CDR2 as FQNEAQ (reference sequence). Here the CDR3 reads CASSLGQGVRVDTQYF. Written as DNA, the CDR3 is TGTGCCAGCAGCTTAGGTCAAGGGGTCAGAGTGGATACGCAGTATTTT.

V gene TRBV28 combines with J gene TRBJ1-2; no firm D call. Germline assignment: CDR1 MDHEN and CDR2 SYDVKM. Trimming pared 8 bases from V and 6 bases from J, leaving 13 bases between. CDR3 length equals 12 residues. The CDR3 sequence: CASGLSRNGYTF. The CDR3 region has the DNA TGTGCCAGCGGACTTTCTAGGAATGGCTACACCTTC.

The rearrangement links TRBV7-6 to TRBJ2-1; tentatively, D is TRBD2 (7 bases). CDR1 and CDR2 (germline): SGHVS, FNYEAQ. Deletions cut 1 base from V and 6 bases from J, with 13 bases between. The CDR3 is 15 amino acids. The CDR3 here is CASSLGPAGANEQFF. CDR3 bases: TGTGCCAGCAGCTTAGGGCCCGCGGGGGCCAATGAGCAGTTCTTC.